The rows below give T cell receptor beta chains drawn from one sample of a study of T cells in tumors after PD-1 blockade. TCRdb keeps only in-frame clones here, not all; method: immunoSEQ multiplex PCR. The profile shows about 59,000 clones, about four fifths of them singletons. Material: PBMCs, obtained before anti-PD-1 treatment. Source of these receptors: a human donor with basal cell carcinoma. The CDR3 runs from the conserved cysteine through the conserved F or W. A D gene is named only where the DNA matches it firmly. Clone size, where shown, is once, few, many, or a class for clones that have expanded.

>TRBJ1-2|TRBV2|.|.
CASTTSRGDYGYTF
>TRBJ2-3|TRBV5-1|.|.
CASSLNRGDTQYF
>TRBJ2-7|TRBV7-2|.|.
CASSQGLRTYEQYF
>TRBJ1-1|TRBV5-6|TRBD1|.
CASSFTGAGTEAFF
>TRBJ1-5|TRBV18|.|.
CASSPGISNQPQHF
>TRBJ1-1|TRBV7-2|.|.
CASSLDHRSTEAFF
>TRBJ1-2|TRBV4-2|.|.
CASSRAGEGYTF
>TRBJ2-4|TRBV4-2|TRBD1|few
CASSQTGTTKNIQYF
>TRBJ2-7|TRBV5-1|.|.
CASSLGGGYEQYF
>TRBJ1-1|TRBV4-1|.|.
CASSLRALNTEAFF
>TRBJ2-1|TRBV7-2|TRBD2|.
CASSVAGGLNEQFF
>TRBJ2-3|TRBV6-6|.|.
CASSYYGGGTDTQYF
>TRBJ2-2|TRBV5-1|TRBD1|.
CASSRTGVVTGELFF
>TRBJ2-1|TRBV28|.|.
CASSSTYTASGRINNEQFF
>TRBJ1-4|TRBV2|.|.
CASNSRVSNEKLFF
>TRBJ1-2|TRBV6-1|.|.
CASSEGRNYGYTF
>TRBJ2-5|TRBV3-1/TRBV3-2|.|.
CASSPSSWGQETQYF
>TRBJ2-3|TRBV29-1|TRBD2|.
CSASGTSGGRVTDTQYF
>TRBJ1-1|TRBV7-6|.|.
CASSLSANTEAFF
>TRBJ2-3|TRBV7-6|TRBD2|.
CASSLLAGTDTQYF
>TRBJ1-4|TRBV6-1|.|.
CASSEAQGILNEKLFF
>TRBJ2-5|TRBV29-1|.|.
CSVRPARYQETQYF
>TRBJ2-7|TRBV5-6|.|.
CASSPGLASDSYEQYF
>TRBJ1-2|TRBV20-1|.|.
CSAIRTHGYTF
>TRBJ1-2|TRBV4-1|.|.
CASSQGHSMMGYGYTF
>TRBJ2-6|TRBV7-2|TRBD1|.
CASSSRTGTSGANVLTF
>TRBJ2-1|TRBV5-1|TRBD2|.
CASSPSGGAVLRYNEQFF
>TRBJ1-2|TRBV30|TRBD1|few
CAWSGRQGRFYGYTF
>TRBJ2-3|TRBV5-1|.|once
CASSLDGRPTDTQYF
>TRBJ2-2|TRBV2|.|few
CASSPRTPGELFF
>TRBJ1-2|TRBV6-5|.|.
CASRPTANYGYTF
>TRBJ2-2|TRBV7-6|.|.
CASSPRQGLSNTGELFF
>TRBJ2-1|TRBV6-5|.|.
CASTQGRLGVNEQFF
>TRBJ1-6|TRBV15|.|.
CATSRSDFTPLHF
>TRBJ2-1|TRBV24-1|.|.
CATSEAGADEQFF
>TRBJ2-1|TRBV6-5|.|.
CASSLIVRLEQFF
>TRBJ2-7|TRBV10-3|.|.
CAISVGGAGYEQYF
>TRBJ2-3|TRBV5-1|TRBD1|.
CASSFGQGKRESADTQYF
>TRBJ2-7|TRBV2|.|.
CASSVQAGQYF
>TRBJ2-7|TRBV7-8|TRBD2|.
CASSSLAGPGEQYF
>TRBJ2-3|TRBV19|.|few
CASSIELTGDTQYF
>TRBJ2-1|TRBV13|.|once
CASSGRYNEQFF
>TRBJ2-2|TRBV7-8|.|.
CASSLVRGINTGELFF
>TRBJ1-3|TRBV6-6|.|few
CASSPGQFSGNTIYF
>TRBJ2-2|TRBV2|.|.
CASSPPVGELFF
>TRBJ2-3|TRBV5-4|TRBD1|.
CASSFRTGRDGTQYF
>TRBJ2-1|TRBV3-1/TRBV3-2|TRBD2|.
CASSLRTSGANEQFF
>TRBJ1-2|TRBV4-2|.|few
CASSQGDRGGYTF
>TRBJ2-5|TRBV2|.|.
CARSLRLGETQYF